This T cell receptor beta chain came from a study of blood T cell repertoires in COVID-19. Across the whole study: T cells, B-cell-depleted T cells, or PBMCs provided the cDNA or gDNA that served as material.

Source study methods: It was from reference gene primer amplification that nucleated cell counts were estimated. Sequencing used immunoSEQ multiplex PCR; TCRdb keeps in-frame clones, though not all of them. V and J calls and clone size are those listed in that table; D and trimming were worked out from the DNA. The table has about 410,000 clones, approximately 90% seen once. The CDR3 has 14 amino acids. V lost 6 bases and J lost 0; bases outside the gene matches: 3. Germline V lookup: CDR1 MNHEY, CDR2 SMNVEV (reference sequence). The receptor comes from a woman aged 25 to 45 with active or convalescent COVID-19. The V call is TRBV27, the J call TRBJ1-2; 8 bases fit TRBD1. The source material was peripheral blood. The CDR3 reads CASRQGGSNYGYTF. CDR3 DNA sequence: TGTGCCAGCAGACAGGGGGGATCTAACTATGGCTACACCTTC.